The sample holds a few counts of the clone carrying this TCR beta chain. Its antigen is not known. The data were taken from a study of identifying expanded T cells in peripheral blood. Notes on the study in general: Technical replicates showed roughly 1.2 changed clones; two weeks about 16; four weeks 19.

The table came from immunoSEQ multiplex PCR; TCRdb's copy has only in-frame clones and leaves some out. The table shows over 85,000 clones, with roughly 85% occurring only once. The J segment lost 5 bases and the V segment lost 4 bases, leaving 15 bases of the junction unmatched. This CDR3 comprises 18 residues. Germline V gene lookup returns CDR1 MGHRA and CDR2 YSYEKL. This chain uses TRBV4-1 with TRBJ1-3; 9 bases line up with TRBD1. This receptor was obtained from a person aged 18 to 70 in good health. The sample was blood. This chain's CDR3 is CASSRPGQGHRERNTIYF. For the CDR3, the DNA is TGCGCCAGCAGCCGGCCGGGACAGGGACATAGAGAAAGAAACACCATATATTTT.